The source of this T cell receptor (beta chain) is a study of cytomegalovirus exposure and HLA in healthy donors. This CDR3 has 15 residues. V trimming: 2 bases; J trimming: 0 bases; junction bases outside the gene matches: 3. Germline CDR1 is ENHRY and CDR2 is SYGVKD. Researchers ran the PCR with 60 Vbeta and 13 Jbeta primers. Libraries were prepared by immunoSEQ multiplex PCR; TCRdb keeps only in-frame clonotypes and omits some of them. Among some 150,000 clones listed, approximately 79% were seen once. Findings and limits, study-wide: In a later analysis, V- and J-gene trimming of beta chains associated with a DCLRE1C missense variant, replicated independently.

Details on this clone: Its target is unknown.

Input material: PBMCs. V and J are TRBV10-3 and TRBJ1-1; 7 bases line up with TRBD1. The clonotype was recovered from a woman between 25 and 40 years old in good health and CMV-seronegative. CDR3 sequence (DNA): TGTGCCATCAGTGAGGGGACAGTCATGAACACTGAAGCTTTCTTT. As protein: CAISEGTVMNTEAFF.